This T cell receptor (beta chain) stems from a study of Ad26.COV2.S vaccination and SARS-CoV-2 variants. Broader study findings: The placebo group had lower spike-specific TCR breadth than the vaccine recipients did.

Profiled with immunoSEQ multiplex PCR; TCRdb holds only in-frame clones, not every one. The table lists roughly 350,000 clones, around 89% of them singletons. Regarding this clone: What it recognizes is unknown.

Treatment described: about 20 received Ad26.COV2.S at low or high dose, single or two shots; roughly 5 received placebo; per-sample allocation not given. Sample collection was performed on day 63 after the first vaccine or placebo injection. The V and J ends lost 1 base and 3 bases respectively, with 3 bases between them. The CDR3 loop spans 11 amino acids. Germline V gene sequence: CDR1 GTSNPN, CDR2 SVGIG (reference sequence). This clonotype originated in a person between 18 and 60 years old who received the Ad26.COV2.S COVID-19 vaccine or a placebo. The starting material was peripheral blood, obtained in a trial of Ad26.COV2.S vaccine versus placebo. V and J are TRBV30 and TRBJ1-1; D remains ambiguous. CDR3 DNA: TGTGCCTGGAGTGGCGACACTGAAGCTTTCTTT. Protein: CAWSGDTEAFF. Complete variable domain (other parts from reference TRBV30 and TRBJ1-1): SQTIHQWPATLVQPVGSPLSLECTVEGTSNPNLYWYRQAAGRGLQLLFYSVGIGQISSEVPQNLSASRPQDRQFILSSKKLLLSDSGFYLCAWSGDTEAFFGQGTRLTVV.